The clone carrying this TCR beta chain has at least ten counts. Its antigen is undetermined. This sample is part of a study of T cell repertoires in cytomegalovirus infection. General study results and limits: People with CMV and the relevant HLA were identified by cumulative public TCR beta family frequency.

TCRdb re-called the reads through MiXCR, storing one row per CDR3 protein. Of 500,000 or so distinct CDR3 sequences listed, approximately 15% are singletons. The CDR3 has 11 residues. Germline lookup yields CDR1 SGHTA and CDR2 FQGNSA. The V end was cut by 5 bases, the J end by 13 bases, with 14 bases between. The TCR comes from a human donor in good health (CMV status not recorded). Some clones in this sample may be carry-over from other donors' samples. Sequenced input: CD8+ T cells from PBMCs. This chain connects TRBV7-2 to TRBJ2-5; either TRBD1 or TRBD2 may fit D (5 bases each). The CDR3 DNA reads as TGTGCCAGCAGCCTAAAAGGGGACCCGTACTTC. It encodes CASSLKGDPYF.